Given below is one TCR beta chain in context. Its antigen is not identified. These data are taken from a study of cytomegalovirus exposure and HLA in healthy donors. Whole-study findings and limits: Some TCR beta chains (over 150 of them) were listed as cytomegalovirus-associated. Highly shared sequence variants in one cluster were likely a sequencing artifact.

With 60 Vbeta and 13 Jbeta primers, the PCR was carried out. Clones were read by immunoSEQ multiplex PCR, and TCRdb kept only the in-frame ones, dropping some. This table holds some 80,000 clones, under 65% found once. Trimming removed 6 bases from V and 6 bases from J; junction bases left unmatched: 9. The CDR3 loop spans 14 amino acids. Germline V lookup: CDR1 MNHNY, CDR2 SVGAGI (reference sequence). Sequenced: PBMCs. This clonotype originated in a male donor in good health and CMV-seropositive. The chain combines TRBV6-6 with TRBJ2-3; 7 nucleotides match TRBD1. The CDR3: CASRETGFADTQYF. The CDR3 coding sequence is TGTGCCAGCAGAGAGACAGGGTTTGCGGATACGCAGTATTTT.